The 18 T cell receptor beta chains below were found in one sample sequenced in a study of blood T cells in healthy people across ages (dated by TCRdb to the mid-2010s). The receptor library was made with 5' RACE. TCRdb records Illumina HiSeq 2500 as the sequencer. A second PCR of roughly 7 to 11 cycles was performed with a sample-barcoded 5' primer and a J-beta primer mix. TCRdb cleaned the public reads at Q25 with fastp, built clones with MiXCR and kept in-frame beta chains. Rows with a matching CDR3 protein are joined into one entry that keeps the most common DNA and genes. The sample table contains over 1.5 million distinct CDR3 sequences; only one count was recorded for 40% to 55% of them. Together, the top ten hold 2.1% of the sample. The sequencing sample was made of blood. The receptors shown here come from a middle-aged woman in good health.

Only a few counts were recorded for this clonotype. The rearrangement links TRBV24-1 to TRBJ2-6; D possibly uses TRBD1 or TRBD2 (7 bases each). Trimming stripped 7 bases from V and 3 bases from J, with 15 bases between. Germline V gives CDR1 KGHDR, CDR2 SFDVKD. CDR3 length: 16 amino acids. The CDR3 region is CATSPSRGGGANVLTF. The DNA for the CDR3 is TGTGCCACCAGCCCGAGCAGGGGGGGTGGGGCCAACGTCCTGACTTTC.

V usage is TRBV4-3 and J usage is TRBJ2-4, with 7 bases identical to TRBD2. The V gene's germline CDR1 is LGHNA and CDR2 YSLEER. J was trimmed by 3 bases and V by 3 bases; bases with no gene match: 8. The CDR3 has 16 residues. The CDR3, as DNA: TGCGCCAGCAGCCAGGATCGCTGGGGGGGCAAAAACATTCAGTACTTC. It encodes CASSQDRWGGKNIQYF.

The V call is TRBV7-2, the J call TRBJ1-2, with 10 bases matching TRBD1. The germline gives CDR1 SGHTA, CDR2 FQGNSA. The CDR3 is 18 amino acids. With V trimmed by 1 base and J by 3 bases, 11 bases remained unmatched. The CDR3 protein is CASSLEGTGEVLDYGYTF. The CDR3 coding sequence is TGTGCCAGCAGCTTAGAGGGGACAGGGGAGGTGTTGGACTATGGCTACACCTTC.

V gene TRBV20-1 combines with J gene TRBJ1-2; D ambiguous. V was cut by 5 bases and J by 2 bases, with 9 bases left in between. Germline CDR1 is DFQATT and CDR2 is SNEGSKA (reference sequence). The CDR3 is 12 residues long. The DNA for the CDR3 is TGCAGTGCTGAAAGAACCAACTATGGCTACACCTTC. Protein sequence: CSAERTNYGYTF.

CDR3 amino acids: CASSSGLAMGTDTQYF. CDR3 nucleotide sequence: TGCGCCAGCAGCTCTGGACTAGCAATGGGCACAGATACGCAGTATTTT. The gene calls are TRBV5-1 and TRBJ2-3, with TRBD2 matching 8 bases. Per germline, CDR1 SGHRS and CDR2 YFSETQ. There are 16 residues in the CDR3. After removal of 3 bases from V and 1 base from J, the junction contained 7 bases not matched to a gene.

The gene calls are TRBV10-3 and TRBJ2-7; 11 bases line up with TRBD1. This CDR3 has 14 residues. Germline V gene sequence: CDR1 ENHRY, CDR2 SYGVKD. Trimming at V came to 6 bases and at J to 4 bases, leaving 5 bases not matched to a gene. CDR3: CAIRPGQGVYEQYF. CDR3 sequence (DNA): TGTGCCATCAGACCGGGACAGGGGGTATACGAGCAGTACTTC.

The chain couples TRBV12-3 or TRBV12-4 to TRBJ2-1; TRBD2 might be the D (6 bases). Trimming stripped 8 bases from V and 10 bases from J, with 18 bases between. CDR3 size: 13 residues. Here the CDR3 reads CASSPPAGREQFF. In DNA form, the CDR3 reads TGTGCCAGCTCCCCCCCCGCGGGGAGGGAGCAGTTCTTC.

CDR3 sequence reads: CASSSYLYIHEQFF. The CDR3 DNA follows: TGTGCCAGCAGCTCCTATTTGTACATTCATGAGCAGTTCTTC. This chain uses TRBV7-2 with TRBJ2-1; D is unclear. CDR3 length: 14 residues. Trimming removed 4 bases at V and 8 bases at J, with 15 bases between. Germline V lookup: CDR1 SGHTA, CDR2 FQGNSA.

V gene TRBV29-1 combines with J gene TRBJ2-6, with 10 bases matching TRBD1. The CDR3 runs to 17 residues. J lost 4 bases, V lost 4 bases, and 10 bases had no gene match. CDR1 is SQVTM, CDR2 ANQGSEA, per germline. The CDR3 sequence: CSVGQGTGVPGANVLTF. Here the CDR3 DNA reads TGCAGCGTTGGACAAGGGACAGGGGTCCCGGGGGCCAACGTCCTGACTTTC.

Only a few counts were recorded for this clonotype. The chain carries TRBV15 and TRBJ2-3; the D gene is possibly TRBD1 (5 bases). The CDR3 length is 15 residues. Germline lookup yields CDR1 LNHNV and CDR2 YYDKDF (reference sequence). The V end lost 6 bases, the J end lost 3 bases, and 16 bases lay between the germline ends. The CDR3 sequence is CATSPQGFSTDTQYF. CDR3 sequence (DNA): TGTGCCACCAGTCCGCAGGGATTTAGTACAGATACGCAGTATTTT.

Points on this clonotype: Given a much more abundant clone one base away, this may be a read error. The J gene is TRBJ2-5, the V gene TRBV29-1, with TRBD2 identical over 7 bases. The CDR3 extends over 14 amino acids. CDR1 SQVTM and CDR2 ANQGSEA come from the germline V gene. CDR3 DNA sequence: TGCAGCGTTGAAGGGGGGGGTCTGCAAGAGGCCCAGTACTTC. Its translation is CSVEGGGLQEAQYF.

The chain joins TRBV28 to TRBJ2-3, with 11 bases matching TRBD1. This CDR3 spans 15 amino acids. The germline gives CDR1 MDHEN, CDR2 SYDVKM. V shed 11 bases, J shed 6 bases, and the junction held 13 bases outside the gene matches. The CDR3: CALAPDRGQLDTQYF. The CDR3 DNA sequence: TGTGCCCTAGCACCGGACAGGGGGCAGCTGGATACGCAGTATTTT.

Comments on this clonotype: The junction and the germline gene differ at one end; a read error may be behind it. The chain recombines TRBV29-1 with TRBJ1-1; 7 bases line up with TRBD1. The CDR3 spans 15 residues. CDR1 and CDR2 from the germline V gene are SQVTM and ANQGSEA. The CDR3 bases are TGCAGCGTCGGCTTTAATAGGGGGCGAGGCACTGAAACTTTCTTT. This gives the protein CSVGFNRGRGTETFF. Using reference TRBV29-1 and TRBJ1-1 for the parts outside the CDR3, the full variable domain is SAVISQKPSRDICQRGTSLTIQCQVDSQVTMMFWYRQQPGQSLTLIATANQGSEATYESGFVIDKFPISRPNLTFSTLTVSNMSPEDSSIYLCSVGFNRGRGTETFFGQGTRLTVV.

This clonotype appeared a single time. The chain couples TRBV5-1 to TRBJ1-4; 10 nucleotides align to TRBD1. V shed 3 bases, J shed 10 bases, and the junction held 6 bases outside the gene matches. This CDR3 region has 14 residues. CDR1 is SGHRS, CDR2 YFSETQ, per germline. In DNA, the CDR3 is TGCGCCAGCAGCTCGACCCGACAGGGGGCAAAACTGTTTTTT. As protein: CASSSTRQGAKLFF.

The chain recombines TRBV6-2 or TRBV6-3 with TRBJ1-2; 10 positions match TRBD1. Germline values: CDR1 MNHEY, CDR2 SVGEGT. The CDR3 consists of 15 residues. Trimming removed 5 bases from V and 8 bases from J; junction bases left unmatched: 11. The CDR3 nucleotides read TGTGCCAGCAGTCAACAATGCGGGACAGGGGTCGGCTACACCTTC. Protein product: CASSQQCGTGVGYTF.

V and J are TRBV6-2 or TRBV6-3 and TRBJ2-1, with unresolved D. Germline V gene data show CDR1 as MNHEY and CDR2 as SVGEGT. The CDR3 is 13 amino acids. Trimming cost V 11 bases and J 5 bases, with 16 bases left between them. The CDR3 DNA reads as TGTGCCGGCAAAGCTTCCTTAAACAATGAGCAGTTCTTC. This encodes CAGKASLNNEQFF.

The chain employs TRBV10-2 and TRBJ2-5, with 7 nucleotides matching TRBD1. Germline CDR1 is WSHSY and CDR2 is SAAADI. With V trimmed by 4 bases and J by 5 bases, 13 bases remained unmatched. The CDR3 has 16 residues. DNA for the CDR3: TGCGCCAGCAGTGTCCCAGGACAGGCCTTGGGGGAGACCCAGTACTTC. As protein: CASSVPGQALGETQYF.

The chain combines TRBV5-1 with TRBJ1-2; TRBD1 matches at 8 bases. The CDR3 runs 13 residues. Germline lookup yields CDR1 SGHRS and CDR2 YFSETQ. V was clipped by 0 bases and J by 10 bases; unmatched bases: 5. The CDR3 region is CASSLAGQGFYTF. Here the CDR3 DNA reads TGCGCCAGCAGCTTGGCCGGACAGGGATTCTACACCTTC.